The rows below give T cell receptor beta chains drawn from one sample of a study of chemoradiotherapy in HPV16-positive cancers. TCRdb's table, derived via immunoSEQ multiplex PCR, lists solely in-frame clones and lacks some. Altogether approximately 1,500 clones are present, 86% being singletons, with the ten largest covering 5.5% to 8%. The sample was tumor tissue, taken from a patient who underwent chemoradiotherapy. The receptors come from a human donor with HPV-associated anogenital cancer. Both conserved end residues are part of each CDR3. The D gene is left open where the match is weak. A row's size may be missing; if present it is once, few, many or a size class.

v_gene	d_gene	j_gene	abundance	CDR3nt	CDR3aa
TRBV9	NA	TRBJ1-1	once	TGTGCCCCAACCTCGGGGGGCCTGGACACTGAAGCTTTCTTT	CAPTSGGLDTEAFF
TRBV27	NA	TRBJ1-6	NA	TGTGCCAGCAGTTTAACTCCCACGGATTACTATAATTCACCCCTCCACTTT	CASSLTPTDYYNSPLHF
TRBV7-2	NA	TRBJ1-1	NA	TGTGCCAGCAGGGAAGACATGAACACTGAAGCTTTCTTT	CASREDMNTEAFF
TRBV5-1	NA	TRBJ2-3	NA	TGCGCCAGCAATACGGGATTAGGGACAGATACGCAGTATTTT	CASNTGLGTDTQYF
TRBV30	TRBD1	TRBJ1-3	NA	TGTGCTTTGGACAGGAGCTCTGGAAACACCATATATTTT	CALDRSSGNTIYF
TRBV5-4	NA	TRBJ1-1	NA	TGTGCCAGCAGTAGGGAGGGGGAAGCTTTCTTT	CASSREGEAFF
TRBV30	TRBD1	TRBJ2-4	NA	TGTGCCTCACAAAAAGACAGGGACGGCCTGACCTTC	CASQKDRDGLTF
TRBV7-6	NA	TRBJ1-2	few	TGTGCCAGCAGCCCACCCAGGGGTAGCGGCTACACCTTC	CASSPPRGSGYTF
TRBV7-6	NA	TRBJ2-3	NA	TGTGCCAGCAGCTTAGGGTACGACACAGATACGCAGTATTTT	CASSLGYDTDTQYF
TRBV29-1	TRBD1	TRBJ1-3	NA	TGCAGCGCTGTGACAGGGTCCTCTGGAAACACCATATATTTT	CSAVTGSSGNTIYF
TRBV7-2	TRBD2	TRBJ2-1	NA	TGTGCCAGCAGCTTCGAAGGGACTAGCGGGGGGTATGAGCAGTTCTTC	CASSFEGTSGGYEQFF
TRBV29-1	NA	TRBJ1-4	NA	TGCAGCGTTCAGTTCGGGGGCAGGGAAAAACTGTTTTTT	CSVQFGGREKLFF
TRBV6-1	NA	TRBJ1-1	NA	TGTGCCAGCATCGGAGGCCCGGGAGCTTTCTTT	CASIGGPGAFF
TRBV7-2	NA	TRBJ1-2	NA	TGTGCCAGCAGCAGACCGACATCGTATGGCTACACCTTC	CASSRPTSYGYTF
TRBV5-1	TRBD2	TRBJ2-5	NA	TGCGCCAGCAGATCTGCGGGGGACTCCGCTAAGACCCAGTACTTC	CASRSAGDSAKTQYF
TRBV5-8	TRBD1	TRBJ2-1	NA	TGTGCCAGCAGCTCACCCAGGGCAGGGGGCACGTCCTACAATGAGCAGTTCTTC	CASSSPRAGGTSYNEQFF
TRBV19	NA	TRBJ1-1	NA	TGTGCCAGTAGTTTCTTTGACTTTAACACTGAAGCTTTCTTT	CASSFFDFNTEAFF